The entry that follows covers one TCR beta chain sequence. This entry comes from a study of PD-L1 blockade in urothelial cancer. Study-wide context: Males with bladder-origin urothelial cancer made up about 90% of the roughly 30 patients. Each participant's history included 0 to 3 prior chemotherapy regimens.

Sequencing used immunoSEQ multiplex PCR; TCRdb keeps in-frame clones, though not all of them. The sample gives tens of thousands of clones, over 70% of which show up once; approximately 3.5% is in the top ten. The germline V gene encodes CDR1 MDHEN and CDR2 SYDVKM. This CDR3 contains 12 residues. V lost 4 bases, J lost 8 bases, and 11 bases lay in between. This clonotype originated in a man in his 70s with urothelial cancer. The input for sequencing was PBMCs, taken around atezolizumab (anti-PD-L1) treatment. V is TRBV28 and J is TRBJ1-2; no firm D call. Here the CDR3 reads CASSSGSAGYTF. The CDR3 DNA reads as TGTGCCAGCAGTTCAGGCTCTGCGGGCTACACCTTC.